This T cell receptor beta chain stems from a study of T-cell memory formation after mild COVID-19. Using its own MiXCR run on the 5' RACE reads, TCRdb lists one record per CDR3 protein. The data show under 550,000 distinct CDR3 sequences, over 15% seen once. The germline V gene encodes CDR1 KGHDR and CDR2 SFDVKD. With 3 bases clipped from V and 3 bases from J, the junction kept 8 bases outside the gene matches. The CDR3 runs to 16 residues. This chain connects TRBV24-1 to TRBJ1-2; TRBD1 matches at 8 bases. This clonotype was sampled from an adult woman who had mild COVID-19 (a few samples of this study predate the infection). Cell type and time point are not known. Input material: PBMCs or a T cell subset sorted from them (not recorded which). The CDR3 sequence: CATSDGTRGPDYGYTF. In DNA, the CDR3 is TGTGCCACCAGTGATGGGACCAGGGGGCCGGACTATGGCTACACCTTC.